This section outlines one T cell receptor (beta chain) sequence together with its context. In the source study's methods: Estimates of nucleated cell counts were drawn from the amplification of reference gene primers. Some clones are missing from TCRdb's copy, which holds only in-frame ones; the method was immunoSEQ multiplex PCR. D and trimming were read from the DNA, whereas the V and J calls and clone size are those reported in that table. The sample has approximately 200,000 clones, roughly 84% seen once. This sample was taken from a study of blood T cell repertoires in COVID-19. Study-level information: There were acute and convalescent COVID-19 samples, and they came from the United States, Italy and Spain. The analysed material was cDNA or gDNA that came from T cells, B-cell-depleted T cells, or PBMCs.

Looked up from germline, CDR1 is SGHAT and CDR2 is FQNNGV. The CDR3 is 14 residues long. Trimming took off 0 bases at V and 6 bases at J, with 11 bases between the two ends. This clonotype originated in a woman aged 25 to 39 who had recovered from COVID-19. Sequenced input: peripheral blood. The chain recombines TRBV11-2 with TRBJ1-2; D might be TRBD1 (5 bases). DNA of the CDR3: TGTGCCAGCAGCTTAGAAGCGGGGCCGAATGGCTACACCTTC. It specifies CASSLEAGPNGYTF.